This T cell receptor beta chain was recovered during a study of blood T cell repertoires in COVID-19. TCRdb keeps only in-frame clones here, not all; method: immunoSEQ multiplex PCR. The sample lists approximately 150,000 clones, 85% to 90% seen once, with about 2.5% in the top ten. The CDR3 runs to 15 residues. The germline gives CDR1 SGHRS, CDR2 YFSETQ. Between the trimmed V and J ends, which lost 5 bases and 0 bases, there was a span of 14 bases. The source of this sequence is a woman of 80 years or more with COVID-19, enrolled during active disease. This chain connects TRBV5-1 to TRBJ1-1; D call uncertain. The sample comprised peripheral blood. CDR3 coding DNA: TGCGCCAGCAGAGCAGGTCTTCCGATGAACACTGAAGCTTTCTTT. Amino acids: CASRAGLPMNTEAFF.